A few counts support the clone carrying this T cell receptor (beta chain). The target antigen is unknown. One entry per CDR3 protein, called by TCRdb with MiXCR from the RT-PCR reads. In the table there are about 180,000 distinct CDR3 sequences, around 8.8% of which are singletons. The record originates from a study of response to subunit inactivated influenza vaccine. The germline gives CDR1 MNHEY, CDR2 SVGAGI. The V end was cut by 10 bases, the J end by 1 base, with 22 bases between. The CDR3 sequence is 16 residues long. Study-wide findings and caveats: T cells newly recruited by each seasonal influenza vaccination are few, the authors suggested.

The rearrangement uses TRBV6-5 and TRBJ1-2, with D uncertain. The sequence derives from a man aged 45-65 years who received an inactivated influenza vaccine. The sequenced sample was non-naive T cells sorted from PBMCs, obtained on the day of vaccination. The CDR3: CATKVTYSGFNYGYTF. CDR3 nucleotides: TGTGCCACCAAAGTTACATACAGCGGATTTAACTATGGCTACACCTTC.